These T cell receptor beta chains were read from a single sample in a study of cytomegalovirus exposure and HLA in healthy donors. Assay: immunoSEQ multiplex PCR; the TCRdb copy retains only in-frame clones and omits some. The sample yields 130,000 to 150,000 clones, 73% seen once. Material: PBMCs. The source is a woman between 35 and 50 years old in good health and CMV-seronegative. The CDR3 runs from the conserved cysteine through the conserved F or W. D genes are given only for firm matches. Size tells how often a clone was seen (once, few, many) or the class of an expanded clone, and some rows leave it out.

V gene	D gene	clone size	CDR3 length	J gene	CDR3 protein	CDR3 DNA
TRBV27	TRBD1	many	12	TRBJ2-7	CAGGTGPGEQYF	TGTGCCGGGGGGACAGGGCCGGGGGAGCAGTACTTC
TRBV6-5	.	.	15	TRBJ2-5	CASSYSEGVRETQYF	TGTGCCAGCAGTTACTCAGAGGGGGTTCGGGAGACCCAGTACTTC
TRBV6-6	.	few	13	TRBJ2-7	CAAVRQGGNEQYF	TGTGCCGCCGTCCGGCAGGGGGGTAACGAGCAGTACTTC
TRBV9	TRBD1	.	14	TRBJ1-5	CASSDRGWGQPQHF	TGTGCCAGCAGCGACAGGGGCTGGGGCCAGCCCCAGCATTTT
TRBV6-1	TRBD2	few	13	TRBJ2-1	CASSGTSGGEQFF	TGTGCCAGCAGTGGGACTAGCGGGGGAGAGCAGTTCTTC
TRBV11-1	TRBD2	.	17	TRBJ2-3	CASSLARAGGRTDTQYF	TGTGCCAGCAGCTTAGCGAGGGCGGGGGGCCGCACAGATACGCAGTATTTT
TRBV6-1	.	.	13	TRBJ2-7	CATFGGGFNEQYF	TGTGCCACCTTTGGAGGGGGCTTTAACGAGCAGTACTTC
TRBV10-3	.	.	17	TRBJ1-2	CAISGSAGARGSDGYTF	TGTGCCATCAGTGGATCGGCAGGGGCGAGAGGTTCCGATGGCTACACCTTC
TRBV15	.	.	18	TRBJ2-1	CATSRVGLEPAFYNEQFF	TGTGCCACCAGCAGAGTGGGTTTGGAGCCGGCGTTTTACAATGAGCAGTTCTTC
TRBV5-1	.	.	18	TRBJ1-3	CASTGGDGQPASGNTIYF	TGCGCCAGCACCGGCGGAGATGGACAGCCCGCCTCTGGAAACACCATATATTTT
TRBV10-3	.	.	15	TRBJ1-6	CAISAGGQLNSPLHF	TGTGCCATCAGTGCTGGAGGGCAGCTTAATTCACCCCTCCACTTT
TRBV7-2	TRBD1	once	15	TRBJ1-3	CASSSDRVAGNTIYF	TGTGCCAGCAGTTCAGACAGGGTTGCTGGAAACACCATATATTTT
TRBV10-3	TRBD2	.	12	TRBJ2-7	CAGSGSSYEQYF	TGTGCCGGGAGCGGGAGTTCCTACGAGCAGTACTTC
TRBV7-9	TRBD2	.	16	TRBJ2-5	CASSLDLAGGTETQYF	TGTGCCAGCAGCTTAGATCTAGCGGGGGGGACAGAGACCCAGTACTTC
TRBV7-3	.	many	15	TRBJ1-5	CASSEDFYSNQPQHF	TGTGCCAGCAGCGAGGACTTTTATAGCAATCAGCCCCAGCATTTT
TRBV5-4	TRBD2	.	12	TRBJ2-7	CASSFSSGEQYF	TGTGCCAGCAGCTTTTCTAGCGGCGAGCAGTACTTC
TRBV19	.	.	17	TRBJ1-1	CASSIGVLGRGSTEAFF	TGTGCCAGTAGTATAGGGGTTTTGGGCAGGGGAAGTACTGAAGCTTTCTTT
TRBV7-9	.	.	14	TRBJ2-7	CASSFALSSYEQYF	TGTGCCAGCAGCTTCGCTCTGAGCTCCTACGAGCAGTACTTC
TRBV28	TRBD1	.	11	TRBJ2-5	CASHRGETQYF	TGTGCCAGTCACAGGGGAGAGACCCAGTACTTC
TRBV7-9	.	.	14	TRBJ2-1	CASSLQDSRNEQFF	TGTGCCAGCAGCTTACAGGACAGTCGAAATGAGCAGTTCTTC
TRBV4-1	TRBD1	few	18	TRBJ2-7	CASSQFFQAGTENYEQYF	TGCGCCAGCAGCCAATTTTTCCAGGCCGGGACAGAAAATTACGAGCAGTACTTC
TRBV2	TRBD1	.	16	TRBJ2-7	CASRGIQTGSSYEQYF	TGTGCCAGCAGAGGAATTCAGACAGGGAGCTCCTACGAGCAGTACTTC
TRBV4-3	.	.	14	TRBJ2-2	CASSHNRGGGELFF	TGCGCCAGCAGCCATAATAGGGGGGGCGGGGAGCTGTTTTTT
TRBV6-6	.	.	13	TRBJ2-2	CASREENTGELFF	TGTGCCAGCCGAGAAGAGAACACCGGGGAGCTGTTTTTT
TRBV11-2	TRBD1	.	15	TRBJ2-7	CASSLESGQGYEQYF	TGTGCCAGCAGCTTAGAGTCGGGACAGGGCTACGAGCAGTACTTC
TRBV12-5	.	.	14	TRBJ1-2	CASGIGAPLYGYTF	TGTGCTAGTGGGATAGGGGCTCCACTCTATGGCTACACCTTC
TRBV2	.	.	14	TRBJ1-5	CASSGRDSNQPQHF	TGTGCCAGCAGTGGGAGGGACAGCAATCAGCCCCAGCATTTT
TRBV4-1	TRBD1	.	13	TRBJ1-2	CASSSGQGSGYTF	TGCGCCAGCAGCTCGGGACAGGGGTCTGGCTACACCTTC
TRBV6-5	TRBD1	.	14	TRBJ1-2	CASRFPGGNYGYTF	TGTGCCAGCAGGTTCCCAGGGGGGAACTATGGCTACACCTTC
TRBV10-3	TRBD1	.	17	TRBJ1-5	CAISEDRVGTSNQPQHF	TGTGCCATCAGTGAGGACAGGGTGGGGACGAGCAATCAGCCCCAGCATTTT
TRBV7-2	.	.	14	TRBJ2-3	CASSLVLATDTQYF	TGTGCCAGCAGCTTAGTACTAGCAACAGATACGCAGTATTTT
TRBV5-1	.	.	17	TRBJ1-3	CASSLRQIAPSGNTIYF	TGCGCCAGCAGCTTGCGACAGATAGCCCCTTCTGGAAACACCATATATTTT
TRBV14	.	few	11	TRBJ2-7	CASSQSVEVYF	TGTGCCAGCAGCCAGTCAGTGGAGGTGTACTTC
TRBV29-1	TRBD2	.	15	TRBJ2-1	CSVDPSGGPYNEQFF	TGCAGCGTTGACCCTAGCGGGGGTCCCTACAATGAGCAGTTCTTC
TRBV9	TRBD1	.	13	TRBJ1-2	CASTPTGGHGYTF	TGTGCCAGCACTCCGACAGGGGGCCATGGCTACACCTTC
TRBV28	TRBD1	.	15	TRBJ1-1	CASSSRQGWDTEAFF	TGTGCCAGCAGTTCGAGACAGGGGTGGGACACTGAAGCTTTCTTT
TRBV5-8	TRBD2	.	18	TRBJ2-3	CASSLLSGGLTSTDTQYF	TGTGCCAGCAGCTTGCTTAGCGGGGGACTTACTAGCACAGATACGCAGTATTTT
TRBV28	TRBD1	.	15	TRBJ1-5	CASRGPGQGNQPQHF	TGTGCCAGCAGGGGGCCGGGACAGGGTAATCAGCCCCAGCATTTT
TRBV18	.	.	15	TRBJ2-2	CASSRVQVNTGELFF	TGTGCCAGCTCCCGGGTACAGGTGAACACCGGGGAGCTGTTTTTT
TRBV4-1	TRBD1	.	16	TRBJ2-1	CASSPIAGTGGDEQFF	TGCGCCAGCAGCCCGATAGCCGGGACAGGGGGCGATGAGCAGTTCTTC
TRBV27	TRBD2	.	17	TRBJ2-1	CASSLSWAGLAYNEQFF	TGTGCCAGCAGTTTATCCTGGGCAGGACTAGCCTACAATGAGCAGTTCTTC
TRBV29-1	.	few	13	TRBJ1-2	CSVESLGGYGYTF	TGCAGCGTTGAATCATTAGGGGGCTATGGCTACACCTTC
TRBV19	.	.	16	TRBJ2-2	CASKTRETVNTGELFF	TGTGCCAGTAAAACAAGGGAGACGGTGAACACCGGGGAGCTGTTTTTT
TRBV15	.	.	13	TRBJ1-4	CATSRDYEEKLFF	TGTGCCACCAGCAGAGATTATGAGGAAAAACTGTTTTTT
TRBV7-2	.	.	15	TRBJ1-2	CASSLVGHGNYGYTF	TGTGCCAGCAGCTTAGTTGGGCACGGAAACTATGGCTACACCTTC
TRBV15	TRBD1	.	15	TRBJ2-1	CAIRQGRGSYNEQFF	TGTGCCATAAGACAGGGGCGGGGCTCCTACAATGAGCAGTTCTTC
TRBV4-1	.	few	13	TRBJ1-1	CASSPEGYTEAFF	TGCGCCAGCAGCCCCGAGGGATACACTGAAGCTTTCTTT
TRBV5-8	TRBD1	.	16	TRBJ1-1	CASSLPRGRRNTEAFF	TGTGCCAGCAGCTTGCCCAGGGGGCGTAGGAACACTGAAGCTTTCTTT
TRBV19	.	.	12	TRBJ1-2	CASTGANYGYTF	TGTGCCAGTACGGGAGCTAACTATGGCTACACCTTC
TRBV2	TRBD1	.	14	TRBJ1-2	CASSETGGSYGYTF	TGTGCCAGCAGTGAGACAGGGGGCTCCTATGGCTACACCTTC
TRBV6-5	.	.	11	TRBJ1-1	CASSSNTEAFF	TGTGCCAGCAGCTCCAACACTGAAGCTTTCTTT
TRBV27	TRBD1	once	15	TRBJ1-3	CASSLTGGKRNTIYF	TGTGCCAGCAGTTTAACAGGGGGCAAGAGAAACACCATATATTTT
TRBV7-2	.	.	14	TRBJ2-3	CASSLAGGSDTQYF	TGTGCCAGCAGCTTAGCGGGGGGATCAGATACGCAGTATTTT